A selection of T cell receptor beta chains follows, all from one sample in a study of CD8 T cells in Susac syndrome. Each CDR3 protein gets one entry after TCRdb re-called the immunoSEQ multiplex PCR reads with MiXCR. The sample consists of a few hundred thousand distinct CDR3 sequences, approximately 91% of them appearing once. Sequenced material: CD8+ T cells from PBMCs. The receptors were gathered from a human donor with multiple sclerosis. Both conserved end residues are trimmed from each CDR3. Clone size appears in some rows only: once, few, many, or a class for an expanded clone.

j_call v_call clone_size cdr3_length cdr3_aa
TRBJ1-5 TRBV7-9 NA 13 ASSPAEGSVYPQH
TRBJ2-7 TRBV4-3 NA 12 ASSSALGSYEQY
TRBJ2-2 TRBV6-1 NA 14 ASSVWGPSRAGELF
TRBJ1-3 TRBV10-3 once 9 AISESNTIY
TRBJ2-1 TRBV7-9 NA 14 ASSLPASGQKNEQF
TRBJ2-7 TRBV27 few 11 ASSPTSTYEQY
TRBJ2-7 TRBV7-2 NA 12 ASSYGDRPYEQY
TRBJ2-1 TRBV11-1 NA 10 ASSTDYNEQF
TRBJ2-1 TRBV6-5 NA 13 ASKTSGGANNEQF
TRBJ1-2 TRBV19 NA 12 ASSTGQGGYGYT
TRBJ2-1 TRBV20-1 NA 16 SALGLAGGMRSYNEQF
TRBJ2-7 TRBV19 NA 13 ASSYAGQGSYEQY
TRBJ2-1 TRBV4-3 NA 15 ASSQGPGATVNNEQF
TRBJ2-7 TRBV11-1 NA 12 ASSLAIADYEQY
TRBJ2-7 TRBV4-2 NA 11 ASSRLQNYEQY